The clone carrying this T cell receptor (beta chain) occurred many times. Its matching antigen is unknown. Trimming shortened V by 4 bases and J by 6 bases, and 13 bases separated the two germline ends. CDR3 size: 14 residues. CDR1 and CDR2 (germline): LNHNV, YYDKDF (reference sequence). Next came a second PCR, run for roughly 7 to 12 cycles, which used a sample-barcoded 5' primer along with a J-beta primer mix. Carrying 12 random nucleotides, a template-switch adaptor labeled each individual cDNA molecule. TCRdb reprocessed the 5' RACE reads with MiXCR, giving one entry per CDR3 protein. Of 850,000 to 950,000 distinct CDR3 sequences in the sample, less than 35% were seen once. These data come from a study of blood T cells in healthy people across ages. Findings and caveats of the study: Diversity estimated from one million T cells was considered an underestimate.

This receptor was obtained from a woman aged 80 or over in good health. Input material: blood. The rearrangement links TRBV15 to TRBJ1-5; D gene unclear. The CDR3 sequence is CATSIGPPSQPQHF. The CDR3 DNA follows: TGTGCCACCAGCATAGGCCCCCCCAGTCAGCCCCAGCATTTT.